The rows below give T cell receptor beta chains drawn from one sample of a study of response to subunit inactivated influenza vaccine. Each CDR3 protein gets one entry after TCRdb re-called the RT-PCR reads with MiXCR. Of roughly 700,000 distinct CDR3 sequences listed, approximately 15% are singletons. The starting material was PBMCs from blood, obtained approximately 15 days before vaccination. Receptor source: a man in his fifties or sixties who received an inactivated influenza vaccine. The CDR3 runs from the conserved cysteine through the conserved F or W. D genes are given only for firm matches. Rows give clone size only sometimes, using once, few, many, or a class for an expanded clone.

>many|TRBV20-1|-|TRBJ2-1
TGCAGTGCTAAGGAGTCGTCAGGTAATTACAATGAGCAGTTCTTC
CSAKESSGNYNEQFF
>few|TRBV5-1|TRBD2|TRBJ2-2
TGCGCCAGCAGCTTGGCTACTAGCGGAGCGAACACCGGGGAGCTGTTTTTT
CASSLATSGANTGELFF
>few|TRBV5-1|-|TRBJ1-2
TGCGCCAGCAGCTTATCCGGGACCTCAGGCGGCTACACCTTC
CASSLSGTSGGYTF
>-|TRBV3-1|-|TRBJ1-2
TGTGCCAGCAGCCCCGGACTGACTAACTATGGCTACACCTTC
CASSPGLTNYGYTF
>-|TRBV4-2|-|TRBJ2-3
TGTGCCAGCAGCCAAGAGATCTACGGGGAGACCTCTAGCACAGATACGCAGTATTTT
CASSQEIYGETSSTDTQYF
>-|TRBV20-1|-|TRBJ2-7
TGCAGTGCTAGAGGTATGGACAGATCCTACGAGCAGTACTTC
CSARGMDRSYEQYF
>-|TRBV12-3/TRBV12-4|-|TRBJ2-3
TGTGCCAGCAGTAACGCGGCCAGCACAGATACGCAGTATTTT
CASSNAASTDTQYF
>-|TRBV5-1|TRBD1|TRBJ1-1
TGCGCCAGCAGCTTGGCCGGACAGGGCACCATGAACACTGAAGCTTTCTTT
CASSLAGQGTMNTEAFF
>few|TRBV7-9|-|TRBJ1-1
TGTGCCAGCAGCCGGGGGAGTAGGTCGAACACTGAAGCTTTCTTT
CASSRGSRSNTEAFF
>few|TRBV7-9|-|TRBJ1-3
TGTGCCAGCAGCCAATTTCTACGGCAGATCGGAAACACCATATATTTT
CASSQFLRQIGNTIYF
>few|TRBV27|TRBD1|TRBJ2-7
TGTGCCAGCAGTTCACAGGGGGCAGGGGCCTACGAGCAGTACTTC
CASSSQGAGAYEQYF
>few|TRBV4-1|-|TRBJ2-1
TGCGCCAGCAGGGGGGCCCACAATGAGCAGTTCTTC
CASRGAHNEQFF
>few|TRBV29-1|TRBD2|TRBJ2-1
TGCAGCGTTGAGTCCGGGGGGATCTCCTACAATGAGCAGTTCTTC
CSVESGGISYNEQFF
>-|TRBV12-3/TRBV12-4|-|TRBJ1-5
TGTGCCAGCAGTTTAGGGAACACCAATCAGCCCCAGCATTTT
CASSLGNTNQPQHF
>-|TRBV10-3|-|TRBJ1-1
TGTGCCATCAGTGAGTCTGCGAACAGCCACACTGAAGCTTTCTTT
CAISESANSHTEAFF
>few|TRBV5-6|-|TRBJ2-1
TGTGCCAGCAGCTTACAGGGTGGGGACAATGAGCAGTTCTTC
CASSLQGGDNEQFF
>-|TRBV5-1|TRBD1|TRBJ1-2
TGCGCCAGCAGCAATGGACAGGGTGACTATGGCTACACCTTC
CASSNGQGDYGYTF
>-|TRBV3-1|TRBD2|TRBJ2-7
TGTGCCAGCAGCCTGTCGACTAGCGGGTTATACGAGCAGTACTTC
CASSLSTSGLYEQYF
>few|TRBV12-3/TRBV12-4|-|TRBJ1-1
TGTGCCAGCAGTTTAGGGGGACTCCTAGACGCTTTCTTT
CASSLGGLLDAFF
>many|TRBV5-1|-|TRBJ2-2
TGCGCCAGCACCCGGGGTCAGATGAACACCGGGGAGCTGTTTTTT
CASTRGQMNTGELFF
>few|TRBV20-1|TRBD2|TRBJ2-2
TGCAGTGCTAGCGGGAGGGCCGAGGCCGGGGAGCTGTTTTTT
CSASGRAEAGELFF
>-|TRBV28|-|TRBJ2-3
TGTGCCAGCAGTTTATATGTACAGACCCCCACAGATACGCAGTATTTT
CASSLYVQTPTDTQYF
>-|TRBV19|TRBD1|TRBJ1-1
TGTGCCAGTAGTGAACCCGGGACAGGGAGGGCTGAAGCTTTCTTT
CASSEPGTGRAEAFF
>few|TRBV20-1|-|TRBJ2-3
TGCAGTGCGTTCGACGGGATTAGCACAGATACGCAGTATTTT
CSAFDGISTDTQYF
>many|TRBV3-1|-|TRBJ1-1
TGTGCCAGCAGCCAAGTTCAGAGAGAAGCTTTCTTT
CASSQVQREAFF
>-|TRBV24-1|-|TRBJ2-5
TGTGCCACCAGTGATTTCGTCCAAGAGACCCAGTACTTC
CATSDFVQETQYF
>few|TRBV24-1|-|TRBJ2-1
TGTGCCACCAGTGATAGGTCGGGGATGGACCCGTACAATGAGCAGTTCTTC
CATSDRSGMDPYNEQFF
>-|TRBV7-9|TRBD1|TRBJ1-1
TGTGCCAGCAGCTTCCCCCCGGGACAGGGGGCGGACACTGAAGCTTTCTTT
CASSFPPGQGADTEAFF
>-|TRBV12-5|-|TRBJ1-1
TGTGCTAGTGGTTTCCTGGGGACAACCCTCGGCGGTACTGAAGCTTTCTTT
CASGFLGTTLGGTEAFF
>few|TRBV29-1|TRBD1|TRBJ1-1
TGCAGCGTCCGACTTCAGGGGGTTGGCACTGAAGCTTTCTTT
CSVRLQGVGTEAFF
>few|TRBV4-3|TRBD2|TRBJ2-3
TGCGCCAGCAGCCAAGATCGCGGGGGACCAGATACGCAGTATTTT
CASSQDRGGPDTQYF
>few|TRBV20-1|TRBD1|TRBJ2-1
TGCAGTGCTATAATTACCGGGACAGGATACAATGAGCAGTTCTTC
CSAIITGTGYNEQFF
>many|TRBV6-2/TRBV6-3|-|TRBJ2-7
TGTGCCAGCAGTATTGGGGACGGTCTTTACGAGCAGTACTTC
CASSIGDGLYEQYF
>few|TRBV2|-|TRBJ1-1
TGTGCCAGCAGTGAACCAATTACGAACACTGAAGCTTTCTTT
CASSEPITNTEAFF